The clone carrying this TCR beta chain was counted a few times. Germline assignment: CDR1 LGHNA and CDR2 YNFKEQ. Germline trimming cut 3 bases from V and 4 bases from J; bases unmatched to any gene: 8. The CDR3 has 16 residues. TCRdb re-derived calls from the RT-PCR reads in MiXCR, one entry per CDR3 protein. The sample records hundreds of thousands of distinct CDR3 sequences, less than 50% being singletons. The data were obtained in a study of patients and donors after allogeneic stem cell transplantation. This chain links TRBV4-2 with TRBJ2-7; 11 bases align to TRBD2. The origin of this receptor is a human donor who was either an allogeneic HSCT recipient or a stem cell or donor lymphocyte infusion donor (not recorded which). It is not recorded whose cells these are; they may come from a transplant donor. Sequencing used blood, either unsorted or a sorted T cell fraction (not recorded which). DNA of the CDR3: TGTGCCAGCAGCCACGGACTAGCGGGCCGGGGATACGAGCAGTACTTC. It yields the protein CASSHGLAGRGYEQYF.